This T cell receptor beta chain was obtained from a study of blood T cell repertoires in COVID-19 (dated by TCRdb to about 2020). For the wider study: The collaborator samples originated in the United States, Italy and Spain and spanned the acute and convalescent phases of COVID-19. Samples were obtained from the ongoing ImmuneRACE study (first 160 participants) and from approximately 1,200 subjects provided by 6 global collaborators. The repertoires were released in a freely available public database intended as a resource for research on the immune response to SARS-CoV-2. Subjects who had been exposed to COVID-19, were actively infected with it, or had recovered from it provided the deeply sampled blood TCRbeta repertoires that made up the dataset. Where available, HLA class I and class II types were obtained from metadata supplied by the sample provider rather than from assay-based typing. The prospective study material was composed of cDNA or gDNA derived from T cells, B-cell-depleted T cells, or PBMCs. A de-identified subject ID, COVID-19 status, age in years and sex were almost always included in the sample metadata. Overall study results and their limits: How much clinical and demographic metadata was included differed by source and by participant, and the metadata was provided uncurated.

Participants in the prospective study were aged about 18 to 95 years, lived in 20 to 25 United States geographic areas, and enrolled through a virtual design. In the prospective study, participants were assigned to cohorts based on the clinical history participants reported in a screening survey and a study questionnaire. In the prospective study, whole blood, serum and a nasopharyngeal or oropharyngeal swab were collected from each participant by mobile phlebotomists. Over a roughly two-month period, participants in the prospective study had the option of providing additional blood draws and questionnaires. Before DNA extraction, blood samples from the prospective study were shipped at room temperature or frozen. TCRbeta CDR3 regions were amplified from genomic DNA by means of the immunoSEQ Assay, a bias-controlled multiplex PCR. The authors' pipeline ran thus. Nucleated cell counts per sample were estimated from amplification of reference gene primers within the assay. Sequence reads were collapsed and filtered to measure the absolute abundance of every unique TCRbeta CDR3 rearrangement. Productive Simpson clonality was computed per sample as the square root of Simpson's diversity index over productive rearrangements. The source is immuneACCESS, and TCRdb retained only in-frame sequences with V and J called. Part of the clones is not carried over; for the studies checked, unresolved V genes explain less than half of this, and the remainder is unexplained. V and J calls and clone size are as listed in that table; D and trimming were resolved from the DNA. This sample lists hundreds of thousands of clones; roughly 90% were detected once. Clones ranked in the top ten supply 2% to 3% of the sample.

The germline V gene sets CDR1 to SNHLY and CDR2 to FYNNEI. Trimming costs V 4 bases and J 1 base, and their ends lie 8 bases apart. Including cysteine and phenylalanine, the CDR3 has 14 amino acids. Only the CDR3 portion is preserved as DNA: 42 bases, with reading frame beginning at the first base. As for this clone: The target of this receptor is not known. One base away there is no much larger clone; base qualities are not given.

Sequencing used PBMCs or T cells enriched from blood (not recorded which). This receptor was obtained from a woman in her 30s with acute COVID-19. The V gene is TRBV2 and the J gene is TRBJ2-1, with the D gene call left open. The CDR3 region: CASSVEESYNEQFF. The sequenced DNA is TGTGCCAGCAGTGTAGAGGAATCCTACAATGAGCAGTTCTTC.